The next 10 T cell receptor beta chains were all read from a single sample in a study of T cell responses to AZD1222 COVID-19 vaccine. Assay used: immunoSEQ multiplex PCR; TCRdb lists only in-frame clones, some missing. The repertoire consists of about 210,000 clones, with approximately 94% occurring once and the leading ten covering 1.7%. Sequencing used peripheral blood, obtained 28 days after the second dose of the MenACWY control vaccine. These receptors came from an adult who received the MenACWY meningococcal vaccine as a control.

The CDR3 region is CASSQDPRRETQYF. CDR3 DNA sequence: TGTGCCAGCAGCCAAGACCCCCGAAGAGAGACCCAGTACTTC. The chain couples TRBV3-1 (or the pseudogene TRBV3-2) to TRBJ2-5, with D hard to call. The CDR3 is 14 amino acids. The germline CDR1 and CDR2 sequences are LGHDT and YNNKEL (reference sequence). V dropped 0 bases and J dropped 4 bases, with 9 bases sitting between them.

DNA of the CDR3: TGTGCCAGCAGTCCCGTCGGACAGGGGGGGCCTTTAGGGGCCAACGTCCTGACTTTC. Its protein product is CASSPVGQGGPLGANVLTF. J is TRBJ2-6 and V is TRBV28; 10 bases fit TRBD1. The trim removed 5 bases at V and 4 bases at J, leaving 14 bases unmatched. CDR1 and CDR2 (germline): MDHEN, SYDVKM. This CDR3 comprises 19 residues. Supplemented by reference TRBV28 and TRBJ2-6, the full variable domain reads DVKVTQSSRYLVKRTGEKVFLECVQDMDHENMFWYRQDPGLGLRLIYFSYDVKMKEKGDIPEGYSVSREKKERFSLILESASTNQTSMYLCASSPVGQGGPLGANVLTFGAGSRLTVL.

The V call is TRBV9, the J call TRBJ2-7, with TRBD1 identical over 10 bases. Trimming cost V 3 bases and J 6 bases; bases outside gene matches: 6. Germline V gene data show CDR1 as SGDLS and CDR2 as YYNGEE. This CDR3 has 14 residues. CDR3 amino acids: CASSAGQGTIEQYF. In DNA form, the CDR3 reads TGTGCCAGCAGCGCGGGACAGGGGACTATCGAGCAGTACTTC.

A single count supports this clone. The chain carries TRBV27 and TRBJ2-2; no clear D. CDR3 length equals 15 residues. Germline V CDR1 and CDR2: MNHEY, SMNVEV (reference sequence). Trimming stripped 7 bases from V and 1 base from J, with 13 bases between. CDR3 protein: CASKWLRENTGELFF. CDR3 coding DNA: TGTGCCAGCAAATGGTTGCGAGAGAACACCGGGGAGCTGTTTTTT.

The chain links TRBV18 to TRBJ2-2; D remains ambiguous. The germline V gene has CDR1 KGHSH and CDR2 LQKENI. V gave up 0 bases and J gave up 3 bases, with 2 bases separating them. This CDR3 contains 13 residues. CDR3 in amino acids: CASSPPDTGELFF. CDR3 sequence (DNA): TGTGCCAGCTCACCACCGGACACCGGGGAGCTGTTTTTT.

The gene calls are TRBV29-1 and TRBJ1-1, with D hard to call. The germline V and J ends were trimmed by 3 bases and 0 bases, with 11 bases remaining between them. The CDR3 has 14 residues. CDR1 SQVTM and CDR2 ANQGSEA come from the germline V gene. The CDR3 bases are TGCAGCGTTGAGGGCAGGCCCATGAACACTGAAGCTTTCTTT. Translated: CSVEGRPMNTEAFF. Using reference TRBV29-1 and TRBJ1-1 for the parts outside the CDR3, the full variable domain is SAVISQKPSRDICQRGTSLTIQCQVDSQVTMMFWYRQQPGQSLTLIATANQGSEATYESGFVIDKFPISRPNLTFSTLTVSNMSPEDSSIYLCSVEGRPMNTEAFFGQGTRLTVV.

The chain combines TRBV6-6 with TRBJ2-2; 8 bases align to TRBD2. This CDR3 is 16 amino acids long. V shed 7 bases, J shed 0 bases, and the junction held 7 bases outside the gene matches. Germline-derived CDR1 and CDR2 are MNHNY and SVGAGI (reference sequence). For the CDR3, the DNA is TGTGCCAGCAATAAAGCGGGGGTAACGAACACCGGGGAGCTGTTTTTT. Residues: CASNKAGVTNTGELFF.

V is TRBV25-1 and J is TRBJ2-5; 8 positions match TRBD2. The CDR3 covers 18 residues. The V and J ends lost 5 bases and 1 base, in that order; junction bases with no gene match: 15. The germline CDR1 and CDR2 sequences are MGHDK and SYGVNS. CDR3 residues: CASSYSPGTSRAQETQYF. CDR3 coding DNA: TGTGCCAGCAGTTATTCCCCCGGGACTAGTAGGGCCCAAGAGACCCAGTACTTC.

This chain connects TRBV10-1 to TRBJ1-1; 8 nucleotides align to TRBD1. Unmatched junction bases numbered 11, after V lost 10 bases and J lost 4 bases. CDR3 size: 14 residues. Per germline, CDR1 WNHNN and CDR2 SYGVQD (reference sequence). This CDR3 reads CATYPGQECTEAFF. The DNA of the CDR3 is TGCGCCACCTATCCGGGACAGGAGTGCACTGAAGCTTTCTTT.

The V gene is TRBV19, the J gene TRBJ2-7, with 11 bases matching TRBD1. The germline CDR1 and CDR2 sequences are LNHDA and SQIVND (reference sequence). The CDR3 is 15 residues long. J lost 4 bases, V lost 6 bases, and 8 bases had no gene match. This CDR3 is CASRGGTGGRYEQYF. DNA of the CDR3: TGTGCCAGTAGAGGCGGGACAGGGGGGAGATACGAGCAGTACTTC.